Following are 15 T cell receptor beta chains from one sample sequenced in a study of T cells in Graves' hyperthyroidism and ophthalmopathy. Amplification of TCR beta CDR3 regions used RNA as the template. The primer set for the first-round RT-PCR of the TCR CDR3 was HTBI. Using its own MiXCR run on the multiplex PCR reads, TCRdb lists one record per CDR3 protein. Altogether 500,000 to 650,000 distinct CDR3 sequences are present, roughly 15% being singletons, with the ten largest covering about an eighth. Specimen: blood. The receptors shown here come from a woman in her 50s with Graves' ophthalmopathy.

The table lists this clonotype with many counts. V usage is TRBV2 and J usage is TRBJ2-7; 11 nucleotides match TRBD2. The ends lost 7 bases at V and 3 bases at J; junction bases unmatched: 5. Germline V gene lookup returns CDR1 SNHLY and CDR2 FYNNEI. CDR3 length: 14 amino acids. CDR3 region: CASISGRGFYEQYF. The CDR3 bases are TGTGCCAGCATTAGCGGGAGGGGATTCTACGAGCAGTACTTC. Supplemented by reference TRBV2 and TRBJ2-7, the full variable domain reads EPEVTQTPSHQVTQMGQEVILRCVPISNHLYFYWYRQILGQKVEFLVSFYNNEISEKSEIFDDQFSVERPDGSNFTLKIRSTKLEDSAMYFCASISGRGFYEQYFGPGTRLTVT.

This clonotype has a count of ten or more. The chain combines TRBV13 with TRBJ2-7; 13 bases are shared with TRBD2. This CDR3 spans 16 amino acids. Germline loops: CDR1 PRHDT, CDR2 FYEKMQ (reference sequence). V dropped 5 bases and J dropped 3; count of bases not matched to a gene: 7. CDR3 bases: TGTGCCAGCAGCCGTAGGACTAGCGGGAGTTACTACGAGCAGTACTTC. This encodes CASSRRTSGSYYEQYF.

This chain joins TRBV6-1 and TRBJ1-2; unclear D gene. The CDR3 sequence is 15 residues long. From germline, CDR1 is MNHNS and CDR2 SASEGT. V was pared by 6 bases and J by 0 bases, with 14 bases between. This chain's CDR3 is CASSRAVGANYGYTF. Here the CDR3 DNA reads TGTGCCAGCAGCAGAGCCGTGGGTGCTAACTATGGCTACACCTTC.

CDR3 sequence: CASSLFYEKLFF. In DNA form, the CDR3 reads TGTGCCAGCAGTTTATTCTATGAAAAACTGTTTTTT. The chain has TRBV28 and TRBJ1-4; no definite D call. The CDR3 runs to 12 residues. Germline V gene data show CDR1 as MDHEN and CDR2 as SYDVKM. Trimming took off 1 base at V and 6 bases at J, with 3 bases between the two ends.

This clonotype was detected only once. A much bigger clone sits one base away, suggesting this may be a read error. The chain joins TRBV11-2 to TRBJ2-1; D gene ambiguous. Germline loops: CDR1 SGHAT, CDR2 FQNNGV. This CDR3 is 11 amino acids long. The CDR3 coding sequence is TGTGCCAACAGCTCTAAGAATGAGCAGTTCTTC. Translation: CANSSKNEQFF. The full variable domain, completed using reference TRBV11-2 and TRBJ2-1, is EAGVAQSPRYKIIEKRQSVAFWCNPISGHATLYWYQQILGQGPKLLIQFQNNGVVDDSQLPKDRFSAERLKGVDSTLKIQPAKLEDSAVYLCANSSKNEQFFGPGTRLTVL.

In this sample, this clonotype turned up a few times. The gene calls are TRBV19 and TRBJ1-5; no clear D gene. Germline V lookup: CDR1 LNHDA, CDR2 SQIVND (reference sequence). This CDR3 comprises 13 residues. V was pared by 4 bases and J by 7 bases, with 11 bases between. CDR3 residues: CASSTNRGQPQHF. The CDR3 coding sequence is TGTGCCAGTAGTACCAATAGAGGCCAGCCCCAGCATTTT.

The genes are TRBV20-1 and TRBJ2-5; no clear D. The CDR3 length is 15 residues. With 0 bases removed from V and 5 bases from J, the gap between germline ends came to 16 bases. The germline V gene has CDR1 DFQATT and CDR2 SNEGSKA (reference sequence). CDR3 sequence: CSARDEEPNFETQYF. The CDR3 coding sequence is TGCAGTGCTAGAGACGAAGAACCGAACTTCGAGACCCAGTACTTC.

This clonotype was seen only once. This sequence joins TRBV7-6 and TRBJ2-6; 10 nucleotides agree with TRBD1. Trimming took 1 base from V and 5 from J; bases not matched to a gene: 8. The CDR3 totals 18 residues. Germline V gene sequence: CDR1 SGHVS, CDR2 FNYEAQ. As DNA, the CDR3 is TGTGCCAGCAGCTTAGATGGGACAGGGGATCCCTGGGCCAACGTCCTGACTTTC. Translation: CASSLDGTGDPWANVLTF.

The chain joins TRBV12-3 or TRBV12-4 to TRBJ2-1; maybe TRBD1 (7 bases). With 10 bases removed from V and 0 bases from J, the gap between germline ends came to 25 bases. The CDR3 consists of 18 residues. Here the CDR3 DNA reads TGTGCCACCCGTATGACAGGGACTCGACGCCGCTCCTACAATGAGCAGTTCTTC. Protein: CATRMTGTRRRSYNEQFF.

The chain joins TRBV10-3 to TRBJ2-3; D unclear. The germline CDR1 and CDR2 sequences are ENHRY and SYGVKD. This CDR3 comprises 15 residues. V lost 6 bases and J 1 base, leaving 14 bases between the germline ends. The CDR3 coding sequence is TGTGCCATCAGCGGAGCTCTATATGGCACAGATACGCAGTATTTT. Its protein product is CAISGALYGTDTQYF.

The genes are TRBV19 and TRBJ2-1; D not resolved. The CDR3 runs 12 residues. Trimming removed 0 bases from V and 10 bases from J, with 7 bases in between. CDR1 LNHDA and CDR2 SQIVND come from the germline V gene (reference sequence). Here the CDR3 reads CASSIDWREQFF. DNA for the CDR3: TGTGCCAGTAGTATAGATTGGAGAGAGCAGTTCTTC.

This clonotype was counted a few times. The V and J genes are TRBV27 and TRBJ1-3; no clear D gene. Germline assignment: CDR1 MNHEY and CDR2 SMNVEV (reference sequence). V was pared by 5 bases and J by 0 bases, with 14 bases between. This CDR3 spans 16 amino acids. The CDR3 region has the DNA TGTGCCAGCAGTCCCCGGGATCCCACCTCTGGAAACACCATATATTTT. Protein: CASSPRDPTSGNTIYF.

This clonotype was picked up many times. The chain uses TRBV12-3 or TRBV12-4 and TRBJ2-1, with 7 bases that match TRBD2. V was clipped by 7 bases and J by 8 bases; unmatched bases: 8. The CDR3 length is 13 residues. DNA of the CDR3: TGTGCCAGCACCAACCTCGCGGGAGATGAGCAGTTCTTC. It translates to CASTNLAGDEQFF.

This clonotype was counted a few times. J is TRBJ1-2 and V is TRBV27, with D unclear. In germline, CDR1 is MNHEY, CDR2 SMNVEV (reference sequence). There are 13 residues in the CDR3. V was cut by 4 bases and J by 1 base, with 7 bases left in between. CDR3 coding DNA: TGTGCCAGCAGTTCACAGAATAACTATGGCTACACCTTC. Translation: CASSSQNNYGYTF.

The rearrangement links TRBV6-1 to TRBJ1-1; no clear D gene. The ends were cut back, 5 bases at V and 3 bases at J, with 10 bases in the middle. Germline assignment: CDR1 MNHNS and CDR2 SASEGT. This CDR3 is 13 amino acids long. CDR3 sequence: CASSTQADTEAFF. The CDR3 nucleotides are TGTGCCAGCAGTACGCAGGCAGACACTGAAGCTTTCTTT.